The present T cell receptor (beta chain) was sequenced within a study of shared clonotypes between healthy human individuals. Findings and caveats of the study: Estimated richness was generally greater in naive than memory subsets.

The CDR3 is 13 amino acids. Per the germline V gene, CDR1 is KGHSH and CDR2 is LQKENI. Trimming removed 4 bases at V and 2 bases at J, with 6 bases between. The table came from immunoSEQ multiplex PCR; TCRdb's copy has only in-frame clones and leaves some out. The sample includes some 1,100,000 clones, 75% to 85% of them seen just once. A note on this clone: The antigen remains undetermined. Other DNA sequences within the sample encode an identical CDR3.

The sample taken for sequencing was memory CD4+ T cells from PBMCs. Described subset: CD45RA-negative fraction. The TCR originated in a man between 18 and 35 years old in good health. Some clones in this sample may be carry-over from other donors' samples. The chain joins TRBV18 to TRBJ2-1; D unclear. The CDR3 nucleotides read TGTGCCAGCTCACTAGGCCCCTACAATGAGCAGTTCTTC. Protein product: CASSLGPYNEQFF.